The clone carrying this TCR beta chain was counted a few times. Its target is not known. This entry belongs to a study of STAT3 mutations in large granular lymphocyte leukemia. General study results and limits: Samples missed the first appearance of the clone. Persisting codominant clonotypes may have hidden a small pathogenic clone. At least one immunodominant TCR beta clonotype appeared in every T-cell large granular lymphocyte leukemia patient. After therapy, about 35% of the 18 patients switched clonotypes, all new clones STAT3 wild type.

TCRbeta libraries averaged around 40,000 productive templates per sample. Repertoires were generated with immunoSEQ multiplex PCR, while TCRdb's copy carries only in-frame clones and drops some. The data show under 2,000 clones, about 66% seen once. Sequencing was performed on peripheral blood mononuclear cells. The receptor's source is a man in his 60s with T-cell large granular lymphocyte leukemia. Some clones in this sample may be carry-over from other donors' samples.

The CDR3 is CASSPEGNQPQHF. The CDR3 DNA sequence: TGTGCCAGCTCCCCCGAAGGGAATCAGCCCCAGCATTTT. The chain has TRBV18 and TRBJ1-5; D gene unclear. The CDR3 totals 13 residues. Between the trimmed V and J ends, which lost 6 bases and 4 bases, there was a span of 10 bases. The germline gives CDR1 KGHSH, CDR2 LQKENI. Combining the CDR3 with reference TRBV18 and TRBJ1-5 gives the whole variable domain NAGVMQNPRHLVRRRGQEARLRCSPMKGHSHVYWYRQLPEEGLKFMVYLQKENIIDESGMPKERFSAEFPKEGPSILRIQQVVRGDSAAYFCASSPEGNQPQHFGDGTRLSIL.